A single sample is the source of the 23 T cell receptor beta chains below, sequenced in a study of CD8 T cells in Susac syndrome. Roughly 0.45 to 1 ug RNA was reverse transcribed with random hexamers. TCRdb used MiXCR to reprocess the immunoSEQ multiplex PCR reads, holding one entry per CDR3 protein. Seen here are about 290,000 distinct CDR3 sequences, around 91% observed once, and the top ten hold around 0.18%. The sample consisted of CD8+ T cells from PBMCs. The receptors derive from a human donor with multiple sclerosis.

The chain has TRBV7-6 and TRBJ1-6; a weak D match, TRBD1 (5 bases). Trimming shortened V by 5 bases and J by 7 bases, and 9 bases separated the two germline ends. The CDR3 has 13 residues. CDR1 is SGHVS, CDR2 FNYEAQ, per germline. The CDR3 bases are TGTGCCAGCAGCCCCTGGGGGAATTCACCCCTCCACTTT. Its protein is CASSPWGNSPLHF.

Here the CDR3 reads CASSQGSSTDTQYF. CDR3 nucleotides: TGTGCCAGCAGTCAGGGTAGCAGCACAGATACGCAGTATTTT. J is TRBJ2-3 and V is TRBV6-4; possibly TRBD1 for D (5 bases). The germline V gene has CDR1 MRHNA and CDR2 SNTAGT. V lost 5 bases, J lost 0 bases, and 9 bases lay in between. The CDR3 totals 14 residues.

The V gene is TRBV4-3, the J gene TRBJ2-2; D remains ambiguous. The V gene's germline CDR1 is LGHNA and CDR2 YSLEER. The CDR3 totals 15 residues. V was cut by 0 bases and J by 3 bases, with 8 bases left in between. The CDR3: CASSQEMTYTGELFF. Written as DNA, the CDR3 is TGCGCCAGCAGCCAAGAAATGACCTACACCGGGGAGCTGTTTTTT.

The count of this clonotype is one. As the CDR3 is not closed by the conserved phenylalanine or tryptophan, this likely results from a read error. The chain uses TRBV29-1 and TRBJ1-1; possible D gene TRBD1, 6 bases. The CDR3 consists of 11 residues. CDR1 SQVTM and CDR2 ANQGSEA come from the germline V gene. Trimming pared 7 bases from V and 3 bases from J, leaving 9 bases between. CDR3 amino acids: CSASGDTEAFL. Here the CDR3 DNA reads TGCAGCGCTTCAGGGGACACTGAAGCTTTCCTT.

The chain employs TRBV25-1 and TRBJ2-5; D gene ambiguous. The V end was cut by 4 bases, the J end by 5 bases, with 5 bases between. This CDR3 spans 11 amino acids. Germline CDR1 is MGHDK and CDR2 is SYGVNS. CDR3 DNA: TGTGCCAGCAGTGCTTTCGAGACCCAGTACTTC. This codes for CASSAFETQYF.

The V call is TRBV7-9, the J call TRBJ2-1, with D maybe TRBD1 (6 bases). There are 13 residues in the CDR3. Germline V CDR1 and CDR2: SEHNR, FQNEAQ (reference sequence). V was pared by 0 bases and J by 10 bases, with 10 bases between. CDR3 nucleotide sequence: TGTGCCAGCAGCTTAGCGACTACAGGGGAGCAGTTCTTC. Amino acids: CASSLATTGEQFF.

V gene TRBV6-2 or TRBV6-3 combines with J gene TRBJ2-2, with D hard to call. The CDR3 totals 14 residues. Trimming left V 7 bases short and J 5 bases short, with 14 bases between. Per germline, CDR1 MNHEY and CDR2 SVGEGT. Written as DNA, the CDR3 is TGTGCCAGCACCCCAAGTGGAGATACCGGGGAGCTGTTTTTT. Its translation is CASTPSGDTGELFF.

The chain joins TRBV27 to TRBJ1-5; 7 positions agree with TRBD1. The germline V gene encodes CDR1 MNHEY and CDR2 SMNVEV (reference sequence). V dropped 4 bases and J dropped 3; count of bases not matched to a gene: 6. This CDR3 contains 15 residues. The CDR3 DNA reads TGTGCCAGCAGTTGGGGAACAGGGGACAATCAGCCCCAGCATTTT. It codes for CASSWGTGDNQPQHF.

This clonotype was seen more than once but under ten times. The chain carries TRBV30 and TRBJ1-5; no definite D call. CDR1 is GTSNPN, CDR2 SVGIG, per germline (reference sequence). The CDR3 sequence is 12 residues long. V was cut by 7 bases and J by 3 bases, with 10 bases left in between. CDR3 in amino acids: CAFGPLNQPQHF. The CDR3 bases are TGTGCCTTCGGACCCCTCAATCAGCCCCAGCATTTT. The entire variable domain, with the rest obtained from reference TRBV30 and TRBJ1-5, is as follows: SQTIHQWPATLVQPVGSPLSLECTVEGTSNPNLYWYRQAAGRGLQLLFYSVGIGQISSEVPQNLSASRPQDRQFILSSKKLLLSDSGFYLCAFGPLNQPQHFGDGTRLSIL.

This chain links TRBV5-1 with TRBJ2-7; D not resolved. The germline V gene has CDR1 SGHRS and CDR2 YFSETQ. The CDR3 contains 14 residues. V was trimmed by 0 bases and J by 3 bases, leaving 10 bases between them. For the CDR3, the DNA is TGCGCCAGCAGCTTGGCTCCGCGCAACTACGAGCAGTACTTC. This sequence encodes CASSLAPRNYEQYF. The whole variable domain, remainder taken from reference TRBV5-1 and TRBJ2-7, is KAGVTQTPRYLIKTRGQQVTLSCSPISGHRSVSWYQQTPGQGLQFLFEYFSETQRNKGNFPGRFSGRQFSNSRSEMNVSTLELGDSALYLCASSLAPRNYEQYFGPGTRLTVT.

The CDR3 nucleotides read TGTGCCAGCAGCGTAGATGGGACTAGCGGGTACGAGCAGTACTTC. Translation: CASSVDGTSGYEQYF. The gene calls are TRBV9 and TRBJ2-7, with 12 bases matching TRBD2. The CDR3 length is 15 residues. Looked up from germline, CDR1 is SGDLS and CDR2 is YYNGEE. J gave up 4 bases and V 0 bases, and 2 bases lay outside the gene matches.

V usage is TRBV6-2 or TRBV6-3 and J usage is TRBJ2-7, with 7 bases matching TRBD1. This CDR3 is built from 16 residues. CDR1 and CDR2 from the germline V gene are MNHEY and SVGEGT. The J segment lost 4 bases and the V segment lost 6 bases, leaving 15 bases of the junction unmatched. The DNA of the CDR3 is TGTGCCAGCAGCCACCTCCGACAGGGAACGCCATACGAGCAGTACTTC. Protein: CASSHLRQGTPYEQYF.

J is TRBJ2-7 and V is TRBV5-1, with D tentatively TRBD1 (6 bases). Trimming shortened V by 0 bases and J by 2 bases, and 9 bases separated the two germline ends. The germline CDR1 and CDR2 sequences are SGHRS and YFSETQ. This CDR3 has 14 amino acids. This chain's CDR3 is CASSLGDRPYEQYF. The CDR3 nucleotides read TGCGCCAGCAGCTTGGGCGACAGGCCCTACGAGCAGTACTTC.

This chain connects TRBV16 to TRBJ1-5; D gene unclear. The ends were cut back, 1 base at V and 12 bases at J, with 7 bases in the middle. In germline, CDR1 is KGHSY, CDR2 FQNENV. The CDR3 is made up of 11 amino acids. Written as DNA, the CDR3 is TGTGCCAGCAGCCAATTGACCCTCCAGCATTTT. It specifies CASSQLTLQHF.

The chain uses TRBV6-2 or TRBV6-3 and TRBJ2-4; no clear D. CDR3 length equals 15 residues. In germline, CDR1 is MNHEY, CDR2 SVGEGT. Trimming pared 2 bases from V and 9 bases from J, leaving 17 bases between. CDR3: CASSYPSSLPRIQYF. In DNA form, the CDR3 reads TGTGCCAGCAGTTACCCCTCCAGCCTACCTCGCATTCAGTACTTC.

This clonotype was recorded a few times. V usage is TRBV27 and J usage is TRBJ2-5, with 7 positions matching TRBD1. This CDR3 contains 13 residues. CDR1 is MNHEY, CDR2 SMNVEV, per germline (reference sequence). Trimming at V came to 5 bases and at J to 5 bases, leaving 5 bases not matched to a gene. The CDR3 region has the DNA TGTGCCAGCAGTCTCGGACAGGCCGAGACCCAGTACTTC. Amino acids: CASSLGQAETQYF.

The rearrangement joins TRBV2 to TRBJ2-2; D remains unclear. V shed 2 bases and J shed 2 bases, with 12 bases lying between them. The germline gives CDR1 SNHLY, CDR2 FYNNEI. This CDR3 spans 16 amino acids. This CDR3 is CASSEWARTNTGELFF. The CDR3 coding sequence is TGTGCCAGCAGTGAATGGGCCAGGACCAACACCGGGGAGCTGTTTTTT.

V is TRBV6-1 and J is TRBJ1-5; TRBD1 might be the D (5 bases). Between the trimmed V and J ends, which lost 6 bases and 9 bases, there was a span of 24 bases. CDR1 and CDR2 (germline): MNHNS, SASEGT. The CDR3 has 16 residues. The CDR3 DNA sequence: TGTGCCAGCAGCGGGACGGCCGGGCAGGGTGGTCGGCCCCAGCATTTT. Translating it yields CASSGTAGQGGRPQHF.

V gene TRBV2 combines with J gene TRBJ2-7; TRBD1 or TRBD2 may be the D gene (5 bases each). Per the germline V gene, CDR1 is SNHLY and CDR2 is FYNNEI. The CDR3 has 14 residues. Between the trimmed V and J ends, which lost 4 bases and 4 bases, there was a span of 14 bases. CDR3 sequence: CASSGGTRGYEQYF. CDR3 sequence (DNA): TGTGCCAGCAGTGGGGGGACGAGGGGATACGAGCAGTACTTC.

This rearrangement joins TRBV7-9 to TRBJ1-5; D is possibly TRBD1 (6 bases). CDR1 is SEHNR, CDR2 FQNEAQ, per germline (reference sequence). Trimming shortened V by 4 bases and J by 6 bases, and 16 bases separated the two germline ends. This CDR3 has 15 residues. The chain's CDR3 is CASSSDRTYAQPQHF. CDR3 in DNA: TGTGCCAGCAGCTCTGACAGGACTTACGCTCAGCCCCAGCATTTT.

The CDR3 nucleotides are TGTGCCAGCAGCTGGACGGAGACTAACTATGGCTACACCTTC. Protein product: CASSWTETNYGYTF. The rearrangement links TRBV25-1 to TRBJ1-2; D is ambiguous. This CDR3 has 14 residues. Germline values: CDR1 MGHDK, CDR2 SYGVNS. Trimming pared 6 bases from V and 0 bases from J, leaving 11 bases between.

The chain employs TRBV6-4 and TRBJ2-3; TRBD2 aligns across 7 bases. Looked up from germline, CDR1 is MRHNA and CDR2 is SNTAGT. Trimming cost V 0 bases and J 4 bases; bases outside gene matches: 4. This CDR3 has 15 residues. The CDR3 spells CASSDSRSGADTQYF. CDR3 DNA sequence: TGTGCCAGCAGTGACTCGAGAAGCGGGGCAGATACGCAGTATTTT.

The rearrangement joins TRBV20-1 to TRBJ1-2; D not certain. Trimming cost V 2 bases and J 4 bases, with 14 bases left between them. CDR3 length equals 14 residues. The germline V gene encodes CDR1 DFQATT and CDR2 SNEGSKA (reference sequence). CDR3 amino acids: CSARHLGEGYGYTF. The CDR3 DNA sequence: TGCAGTGCTAGACACCTTGGGGAAGGCTATGGCTACACCTTC.